This TCR beta chain was obtained from a study of glioma-infiltrating T cells after dendritic cell vaccination (dated by TCRdb to 2016 to 2018). About the full investigation: The cohort comprised roughly 15 glioblastoma patients from Phase I and II dendritic cell vaccination trials, 9 newly diagnosed and 6 with recurrent disease. Between the early 2000s and the early 2010s, the patients were given dendritic cell vaccination pulsed with autologous tumor lysate. To make the vaccine, monocyte-derived dendritic cells were cultured for under eight days with IL-4 and GM-CSF and then pulsed overnight with autologous tumor lysate. In glioblastoma patients vaccinated with dendritic cells, deep sequencing of TCR beta CDR3 regions served to measure the amount of tumor-infiltrating lymphocytes and to compare repertoires between tumor and blood. Patients received three intradermal dendritic cell vaccine injections at biweekly intervals in the arm below the axilla. Survival after dendritic cell vaccination was correlated with TCR sequencing metrics, including TIL content and tumor-blood repertoire overlap. General conclusions and limits of the study: TCR clonality showed no direct relationship with survival, which suggests that a diverse polyclonal response may be important. The cohort was small and heterogeneous, only a few patients had full blood and tumor sets, and even fewer had initial-recurrent tumor pairs. The TCR overlap response model with three groups was called speculative and said to need prospective validation. After dendritic cell vaccination, a higher estimated pretreatment TIL content predicted longer time to progression and longer overall survival.

V is shortened by 3 bases, J by 4 bases, and the region joining them spans 16 bases. Taken from cysteine to phenylalanine, the CDR3 has 15 residues. Of the read, only the CDR3 DNA is kept; its 45 bases are in frame from base 1. The germline V gene yields SGHTA for CDR1 and FQGTGA for CDR2. The immunoSEQ assay amplified TCRB CDR3 regions from roughly 2 micrograms of genomic DNA, or from all available DNA when less than that amount was available. The multiplex PCR employed 60 forward primers targeting TCR V beta segments and 13 reverse primers targeting J beta segments. Synthetic control templates were spiked into each sample at limiting dilution to estimate reads per starting template. The Illumina HiSeq System generated sequencing reads of 87 bp. The original pipeline was this. PCR and sequencing errors were removed by merging closely related sequences with a nearest neighbor algorithm. TCR overlap was defined as the percentage of unique tumor TCR beta sequences that were also found in the peripheral blood of the same patient. TCRdb limited this immuneACCESS table to in-frame rearrangements with V and J called. A share of clones is missing; checked studies link under half to unresolved V genes, and the rest is unexplained. V, J and clone size derive from that table, while D and trimming were established from the DNA sequence. This sample holds 65,000 or so clones; around nine tenths were observed only once. 11% of the sample rests with the top ten.

The time point label here, explained by the study, means: after dendritic cell vaccination, including at tumor progression/relapse. Selection of patients required sufficient residual fresh-frozen tumor tissue and over two years of available survival data. Molecular status otherwise varied across the glioblastoma patients, but none of them carried an isocitrate dehydrogenase mutation. PBMC were collected before vaccination, two weeks after the third vaccination, and at tumor progression if progression occurred. The Qiagen DNeasy Blood extraction Kit was used for extraction of genomic DNA. On this clone: The antigen this receptor binds is unknown. No base quality values were provided; no much bigger clone lies one nucleotide off.

Source: blood, taken after dendritic cell vaccination. The sequence links TRBV7-3 to TRBJ2-7; TRBD2 might be the D gene, on 7 matching bases. The source is a human donor with glioblastoma. The CDR3 in this case is CASSFTQGRAYEQYF. The bases are TGTGCCAGCAGCTTCACGCAGGGGAGGGCTTACGAGCAGTACTTC.